The 20 T cell receptor beta chains below all came from one sample that was sequenced in a study of OX40 agonist ivuxolimab in advanced cancers. TCRdb's copy holds only in-frame clones and misses some; the assay was immunoSEQ multiplex PCR. The sample lists some 41,000 clones, around 87% occurring once. Here the sequenced sample was CD4+ or CD8+ T cells sorted from blood, taken in a trial of the OX40 agonist ivuxolimab. These receptors came from an adult with an advanced solid tumor such as melanoma, head and neck, liver or kidney cancer.

CDR3 residues: CASSLRGQPTDTQYF. The CDR3 region has the DNA TGTGCCAGCAGTTTAAGAGGCCAGCCCACAGATACGCAGTATTTT. V and J are TRBV28 and TRBJ2-3; D is unresolved. Per the germline V gene, CDR1 is MDHEN and CDR2 is SYDVKM. The CDR3 extends over 15 amino acids. V shed 2 bases and J shed 2 bases, with 11 bases lying between them.

This chain uses TRBV28 with TRBJ2-3; possibly TRBD2 for D (6 bases). V lost 4 bases and J lost 0, with 11 bases in between. The germline gives CDR1 MDHEN, CDR2 SYDVKM. The CDR3 is made up of 15 amino acids. CDR3 sequence: CASSSGERSTDTQYF. The CDR3 DNA reads as TGTGCCAGCAGTTCGGGAGAGAGGAGCACAGATACGCAGTATTTT.

The chain combines TRBV7-9 with TRBJ2-2; D gene ambiguous. The germline V gene encodes CDR1 SEHNR and CDR2 FQNEAQ (reference sequence). This CDR3 comprises 13 residues. Trimming took 8 bases from V and 4 from J, leaving 11 bases between them. The DNA for the CDR3 is TGTGCCAGCCGACTTTGGGGCACCGGGGAGCTGTTTTTT. Protein: CASRLWGTGELFF.

This chain joins TRBV10-2 and TRBJ1-6; D remains unclear. From germline, CDR1 is WSHSY and CDR2 SAAADI. Trimming removed 5 bases at V and 9 bases at J, with 20 bases between. The CDR3 spans 16 residues. The CDR3 region is CASSSGRAPKGSPLHF. The CDR3, as DNA: TGCGCCAGCAGTTCCGGTCGGGCACCCAAGGGTTCACCCCTCCACTTT.

The chain uses TRBV25-1 and TRBJ2-5; no clear D. Trimming shortened V by 4 bases and J by 1 base, and 13 bases separated the two germline ends. Germline V gene lookup returns CDR1 MGHDK and CDR2 SYGVNS. This CDR3 is 15 amino acids long. The chain's CDR3 is CASSAPQVPQETQYF. In DNA, the CDR3 is TGTGCCAGCAGTGCCCCCCAGGTTCCCCAAGAGACCCAGTACTTC.

The chain carries TRBV2 and TRBJ1-5; D not certain. Per the germline V gene, CDR1 is SNHLY and CDR2 is FYNNEI. Trimming stripped 3 bases from V and 2 bases from J, with 5 bases between. The CDR3 length is 13 residues. The CDR3 DNA follows: TGTGCCAGCAGTGAGCGGGGCAATCAGCCCCAGCATTTT. Protein product: CASSERGNQPQHF.

V usage is TRBV27 and J usage is TRBJ1-2; D is undetermined. CDR1 and CDR2 from the germline V gene are MNHEY and SMNVEV (reference sequence). V dropped 1 base and J dropped 8 bases, with 14 bases sitting between them. The CDR3 has 14 residues. The CDR3 here is CASSLYDGTRGYTF. CDR3 in DNA: TGTGCCAGCAGTTTATACGACGGTACCAGGGGCTACACCTTC.

This chain connects TRBV9 to TRBJ2-3; TRBD2 might be the D (6 bases). V gave up 4 bases and J gave up 2 bases, with 14 bases separating them. The CDR3 extends over 15 amino acids. Germline assignment: CDR1 SGDLS and CDR2 YYNGEE. The CDR3 region is CASSPVGTDTDTQYF. CDR3 DNA sequence: TGTGCCAGCAGCCCGGTAGGGACTGACACAGATACGCAGTATTTT.

The V gene is TRBV19, the J gene TRBJ1-2, with D perhaps TRBD1 (6 bases). Trimming cost V 7 bases and J 5 bases, with 20 bases left between them. The length of the CDR3 is 15 residues. The germline gives CDR1 LNHDA, CDR2 SQIVND (reference sequence). The CDR3 bases are TGTGCCAGTACCAACCACGGGGGGCGCGGGTATGGCTACACCTTC. Translated: CASTNHGGRGYGYTF.

The CDR3 loop is CASSLPLRTGNYEQYF. CDR3 nucleotide sequence: TGCGCCAGCAGCTTGCCACTGCGGACAGGGAACTACGAGCAGTACTTC. The genes are TRBV5-1 and TRBJ2-7; 8 nucleotides match TRBD1. Germline V lookup: CDR1 SGHRS, CDR2 YFSETQ. V shed 1 base, J shed 3 bases, and the junction held 9 bases outside the gene matches. The CDR3 is made up of 16 amino acids. Together with reference TRBV5-1 and TRBJ2-7, the CDR3 gives the full variable domain: KAGVTQTPRYLIKTRGQQVTLSCSPISGHRSVSWYQQTPGQGLQFLFEYFSETQRNKGNFPGRFSGRQFSNSRSEMNVSTLELGDSALYLCASSLPLRTGNYEQYFGPGTRLTVT.

J is TRBJ2-1 and V is TRBV19; 12 bases map to TRBD2. The CDR3 runs to 16 residues. Germline CDR1 and CDR2: LNHDA and SQIVND (reference sequence). V was clipped by 5 bases and J by 5 bases; unmatched bases: 7. This CDR3 is CASSASGRASHNEQFF. Written as DNA, the CDR3 is TGTGCCAGTAGTGCTAGCGGGAGGGCCAGCCACAATGAGCAGTTCTTC.

The chain has TRBV5-6 and TRBJ2-7; 7 bases are shared with TRBD1. After removal of 5 bases from V and 12 bases from J, the junction contained 11 bases not matched to a gene. The CDR3 contains 12 residues. Germline CDR1 is SGHDT and CDR2 is YYEEEE. The CDR3 DNA follows: TGTGCCAGCAGTCTGACAGGGAGTGGTCGGTACTTC. Protein sequence: CASSLTGSGRYF.

The DNA of the CDR3 is TGTGCCAGCAGTCTCGTCGGACAGGGGCGGTGGAACACTGAAGCTTTCTTT. This gives the protein CASSLVGQGRWNTEAFF. The chain joins TRBV27 to TRBJ1-1; 9 bases line up with TRBD1. J was trimmed by 1 base and V by 5 bases; bases with no gene match: 11. The CDR3 has 17 residues. Germline CDR1 MNHEY, CDR2 SMNVEV (reference sequence).

As for this clone: Mismatch with germline at one junction end may stem from a read error. The chain combines TRBV7-2 with TRBJ2-3; 9 nucleotides agree with TRBD2. The germline CDR1 and CDR2 sequences are SGHTA and FQGNSA. The CDR3 covers 16 residues. CDR3 sequence reads: CASRLGLATSTDTQYF. The CDR3 coding sequence is TGTGCCAGCAGATTAGGACTAGCGACAAGCACAGATACGCAGTATTTT.

J is TRBJ2-5 and V is TRBV11-3; 8 nucleotides match TRBD1. V was clipped by 5 bases and J by 4 bases; unmatched bases: 9. The length of the CDR3 is 15 residues. CDR1 SGHNT and CDR2 YENEEA come from the germline V gene. The CDR3 DNA sequence: TGTGCCAGCAGCCCCGTCCCAGGGGGCCCAGAGACCCAGTACTTC. This gives the protein CASSPVPGGPETQYF.

This chain connects TRBV4-2 to TRBJ1-1; D is unclear. This CDR3 region has 14 residues. In germline, CDR1 is LGHNA, CDR2 YNFKEQ. Trimming pared 0 bases from V and 2 bases from J, leaving 7 bases between. The CDR3 DNA reads as TGTGCCAGCAGCCAAGATCAGGCAAACACTGAAGCTTTCTTT. Protein: CASSQDQANTEAFF.

The chain uses TRBV28 and TRBJ2-7, with 7 bases lining up with TRBD2. Looked up from germline, CDR1 is MDHEN and CDR2 is SYDVKM. V gave up 5 bases and J gave up 3 bases; unmatched junction bases: 13. The CDR3 sequence is 16 residues long. The CDR3 loop is CASSPRAWGGNYEQYF. The CDR3 DNA is TGTGCCAGCAGTCCAAGGGCGTGGGGGGGGAACTACGAGCAGTACTTC.

The chain joins TRBV2 to TRBJ2-1, with TRBD2 identical over 7 bases. Trimming cost V 6 bases and J 5 bases; bases outside gene matches: 4. The germline CDR1 and CDR2 sequences are SNHLY and FYNNEI. The CDR3 covers 13 residues. The CDR3 here is CASRRLADNEQFF. The CDR3 DNA is TGTGCCAGCAGGCGGCTAGCGGACAATGAGCAGTTCTTC. Complete variable domain (other parts from reference TRBV2 and TRBJ2-1): EPEVTQTPSHQVTQMGQEVILRCVPISNHLYFYWYRQILGQKVEFLVSFYNNEISEKSEIFDDQFSVERPDGSNFTLKIRSTKLEDSAMYFCASRRLADNEQFFGPGTRLTVL.

The chain uses TRBV28 and TRBJ2-1, with D perhaps matching TRBD2 (5 bases). Trimming stripped 3 bases from V and 7 bases from J, with 19 bases between. CDR3 length: 16 residues. CDR1 and CDR2 (germline): MDHEN, SYDVKM. For the CDR3, the DNA is TGTGCCAGCAGTTTTCTTGCTAGCAATATAGGTAATGAGCAGTTCTTC. Translating gives CASSFLASNIGNEQFF.

J is TRBJ2-1 and V is TRBV19; 8 bases fit TRBD2. Looked up from germline, CDR1 is LNHDA and CDR2 is SQIVND (reference sequence). The CDR3 consists of 15 residues. V trimming: 3 bases; J trimming: 10 bases; junction bases outside the gene matches: 11. The CDR3, as DNA: TGTGCCAGTAGTATCGGGCGGGGGGCCGGGGGAGAGCAGTTCTTC. Protein sequence: CASSIGRGAGGEQFF.